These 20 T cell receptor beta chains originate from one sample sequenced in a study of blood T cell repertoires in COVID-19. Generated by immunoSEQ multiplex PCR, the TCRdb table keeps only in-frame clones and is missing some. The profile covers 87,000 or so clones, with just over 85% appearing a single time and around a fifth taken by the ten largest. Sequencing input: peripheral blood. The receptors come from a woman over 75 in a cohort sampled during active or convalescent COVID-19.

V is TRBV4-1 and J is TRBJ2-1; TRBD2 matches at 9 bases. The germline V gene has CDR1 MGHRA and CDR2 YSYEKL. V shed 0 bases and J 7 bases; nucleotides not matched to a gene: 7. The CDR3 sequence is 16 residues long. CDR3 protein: CASSQDSGSVWNEQFF. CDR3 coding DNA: TGCGCCAGCAGCCAAGATAGCGGGAGCGTGTGGAATGAGCAGTTCTTC.

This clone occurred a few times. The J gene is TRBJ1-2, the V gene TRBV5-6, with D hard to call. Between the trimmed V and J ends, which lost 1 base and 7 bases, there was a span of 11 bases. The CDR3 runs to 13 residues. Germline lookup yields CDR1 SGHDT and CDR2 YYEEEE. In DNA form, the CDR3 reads TGTGCCAGCAGCTTGATTCGGGGTCCTGGCTACACCTTC. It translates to CASSLIRGPGYTF.

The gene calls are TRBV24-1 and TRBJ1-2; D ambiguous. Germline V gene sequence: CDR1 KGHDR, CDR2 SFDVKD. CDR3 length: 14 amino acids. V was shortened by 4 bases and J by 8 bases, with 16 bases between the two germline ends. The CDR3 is CATSEAGKTGGYTF. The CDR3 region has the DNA TGTGCCACCAGTGAAGCCGGGAAGACCGGGGGCTACACCTTC.

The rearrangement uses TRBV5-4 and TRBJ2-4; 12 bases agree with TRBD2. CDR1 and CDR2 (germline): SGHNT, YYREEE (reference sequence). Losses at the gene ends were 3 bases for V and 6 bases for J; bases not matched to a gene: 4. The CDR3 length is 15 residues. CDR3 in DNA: TGTGCCAGCAGCTCACTGACTAGCGGGAGAAACATTCAGTACTTC. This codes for CASSSLTSGRNIQYF.

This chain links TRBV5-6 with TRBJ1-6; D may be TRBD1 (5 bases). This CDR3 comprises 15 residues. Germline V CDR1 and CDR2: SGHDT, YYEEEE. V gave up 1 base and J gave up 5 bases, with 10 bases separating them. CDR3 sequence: CASSLRGIDNSPLHF. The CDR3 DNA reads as TGTGCCAGCAGCTTGAGGGGAATCGATAATTCACCCCTCCACTTT.

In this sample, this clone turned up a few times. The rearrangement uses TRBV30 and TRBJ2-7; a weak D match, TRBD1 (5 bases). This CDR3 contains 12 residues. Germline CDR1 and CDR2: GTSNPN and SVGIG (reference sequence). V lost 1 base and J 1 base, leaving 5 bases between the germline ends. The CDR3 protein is CAWSGQSYEQYV. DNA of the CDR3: TGTGCCTGGAGTGGACAGTCCTACGAGCAGTACGTC.

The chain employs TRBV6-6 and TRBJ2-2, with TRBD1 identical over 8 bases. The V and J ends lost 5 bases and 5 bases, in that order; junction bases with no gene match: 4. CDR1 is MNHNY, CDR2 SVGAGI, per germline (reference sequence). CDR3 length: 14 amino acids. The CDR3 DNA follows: TGTGCCAGCAGTAGACAGGGGCGGACCGGGGAGCTGTTTTTT. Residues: CASSRQGRTGELFF.

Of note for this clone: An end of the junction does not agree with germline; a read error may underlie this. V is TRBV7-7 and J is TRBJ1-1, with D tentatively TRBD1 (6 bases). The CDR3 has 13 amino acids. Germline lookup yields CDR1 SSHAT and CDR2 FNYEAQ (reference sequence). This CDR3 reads CASTYRDLTEAFF. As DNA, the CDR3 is TGTGCTAGCACCTACAGGGACCTCACTGAAGCTTTCTTT.

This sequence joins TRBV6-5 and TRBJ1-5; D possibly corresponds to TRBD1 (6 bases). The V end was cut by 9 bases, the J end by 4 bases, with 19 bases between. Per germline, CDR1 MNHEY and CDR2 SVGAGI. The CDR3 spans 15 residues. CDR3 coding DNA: TGTGCCAGTAACCGAGAAGCGACAGGAAATCAGCCCCAGCATTTT. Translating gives CASNREATGNQPQHF.

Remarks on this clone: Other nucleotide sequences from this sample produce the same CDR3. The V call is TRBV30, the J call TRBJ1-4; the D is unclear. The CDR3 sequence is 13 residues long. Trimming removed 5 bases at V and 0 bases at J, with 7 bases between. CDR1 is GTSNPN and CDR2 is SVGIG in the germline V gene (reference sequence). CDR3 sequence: CAWSGTTNEKLFF. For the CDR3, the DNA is TGTGCCTGGTCGGGGACAACTAATGAAAAACTGTTTTTT.

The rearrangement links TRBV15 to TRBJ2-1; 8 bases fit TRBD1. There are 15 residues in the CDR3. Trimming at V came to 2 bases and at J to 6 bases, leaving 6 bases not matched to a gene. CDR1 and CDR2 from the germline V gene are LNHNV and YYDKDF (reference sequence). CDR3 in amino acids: CATSRTQTGVNEQFF. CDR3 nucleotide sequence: TGTGCCACCAGCAGAACTCAGACAGGGGTCAATGAGCAGTTCTTC.

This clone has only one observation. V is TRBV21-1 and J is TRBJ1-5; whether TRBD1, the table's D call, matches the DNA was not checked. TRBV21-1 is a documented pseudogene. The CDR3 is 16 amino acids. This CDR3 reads CASIWDRDRGNQPQHF. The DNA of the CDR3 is TGTGCCAGCATCTGGGACCGGGACAGGGGGAATCAGCCCCAGCATTTT.

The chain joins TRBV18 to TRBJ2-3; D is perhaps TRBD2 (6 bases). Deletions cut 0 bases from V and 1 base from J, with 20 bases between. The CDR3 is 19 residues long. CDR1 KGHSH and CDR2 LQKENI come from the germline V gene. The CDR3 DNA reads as TGTGCCAGCTCACCACCGGGCTGGTCCCGGGAGCTTCGCACAGATACGCAGTATTTT. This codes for CASSPPGWSRELRTDTQYF.

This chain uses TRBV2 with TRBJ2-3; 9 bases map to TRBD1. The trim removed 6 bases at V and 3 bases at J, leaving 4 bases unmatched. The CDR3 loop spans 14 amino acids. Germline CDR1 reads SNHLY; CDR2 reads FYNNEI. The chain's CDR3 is CASSRDRATDTQYF. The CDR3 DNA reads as TGTGCCAGCAGCCGGGACAGGGCGACAGATACGCAGTATTTT.

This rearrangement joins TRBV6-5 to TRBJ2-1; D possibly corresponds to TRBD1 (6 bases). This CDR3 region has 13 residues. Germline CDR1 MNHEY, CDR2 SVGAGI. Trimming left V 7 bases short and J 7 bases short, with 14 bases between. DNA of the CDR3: TGTGCCAGCACCAGGGACACCTCTAATGAGCAGTTCTTC. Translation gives CASTRDTSNEQFF.

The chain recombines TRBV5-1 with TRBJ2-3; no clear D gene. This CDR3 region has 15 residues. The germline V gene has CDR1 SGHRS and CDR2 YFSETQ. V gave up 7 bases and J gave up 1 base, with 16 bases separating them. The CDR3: CASLPNGQRTDTQYF. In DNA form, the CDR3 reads TGCGCCAGCTTACCGAATGGGCAACGCACAGATACGCAGTATTTT.

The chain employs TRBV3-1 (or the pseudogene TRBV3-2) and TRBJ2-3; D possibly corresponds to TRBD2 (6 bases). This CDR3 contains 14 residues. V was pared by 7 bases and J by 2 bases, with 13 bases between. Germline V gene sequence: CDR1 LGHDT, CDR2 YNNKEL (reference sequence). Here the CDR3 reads CASMRSGSTDTQYF. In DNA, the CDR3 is TGTGCCAGCATGCGAAGCGGGTCCACAGATACGCAGTATTTT.

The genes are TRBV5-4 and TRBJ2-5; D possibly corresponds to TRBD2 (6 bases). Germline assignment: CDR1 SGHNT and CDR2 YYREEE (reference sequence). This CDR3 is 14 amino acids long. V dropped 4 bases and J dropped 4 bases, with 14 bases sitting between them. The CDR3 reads CASSDPGTGETQYF. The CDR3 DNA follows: TGTGCCAGCAGCGACCCTGGGACTGGAGAGACCCAGTACTTC.

The CDR3 reads CASSTENQPQHF. In nucleotides, the CDR3 is TGTGCCAGCTCGACAGAAAATCAGCCCCAGCATTTT. This chain connects TRBV18 to TRBJ1-5, with D maybe TRBD1 (5 bases). This CDR3 is built from 12 residues. CDR1 and CDR2 from the germline V gene are KGHSH and LQKENI. V was shortened by 6 bases and J by 4 bases, with 7 bases between the two germline ends.

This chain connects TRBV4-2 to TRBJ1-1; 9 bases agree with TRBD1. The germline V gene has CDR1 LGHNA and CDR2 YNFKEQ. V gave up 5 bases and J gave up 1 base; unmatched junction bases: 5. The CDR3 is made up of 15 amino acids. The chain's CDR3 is CASSEWTGANTEAFF. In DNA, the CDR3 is TGTGCCAGCAGCGAGTGGACAGGGGCGAACACTGAAGCTTTCTTT.